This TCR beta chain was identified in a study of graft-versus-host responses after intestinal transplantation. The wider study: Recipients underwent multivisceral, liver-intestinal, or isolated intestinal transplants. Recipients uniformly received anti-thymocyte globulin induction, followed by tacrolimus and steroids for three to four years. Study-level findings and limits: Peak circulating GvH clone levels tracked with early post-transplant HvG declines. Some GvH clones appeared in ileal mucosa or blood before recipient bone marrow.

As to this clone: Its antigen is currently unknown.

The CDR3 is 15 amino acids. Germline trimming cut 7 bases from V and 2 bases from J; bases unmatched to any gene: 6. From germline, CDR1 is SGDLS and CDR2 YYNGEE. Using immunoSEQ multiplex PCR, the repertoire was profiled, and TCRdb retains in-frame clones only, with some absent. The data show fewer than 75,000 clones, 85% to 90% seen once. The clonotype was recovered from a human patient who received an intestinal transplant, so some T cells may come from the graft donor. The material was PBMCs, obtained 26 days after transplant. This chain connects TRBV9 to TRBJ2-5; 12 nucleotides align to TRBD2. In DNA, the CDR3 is TGTGCCAGCGCCACTAGCGGGAGGTTTCAAGAGACCCAGTACTTC. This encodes CASATSGRFQETQYF.